A single sample is the source of the 6 T cell receptor beta chains below, sequenced in a study of blood T cell repertoires in COVID-19. The data were produced by immunoSEQ multiplex PCR, yet TCRdb's version contains in-frame clones alone and is incomplete. The sample consists of some 300,000 clones, around 85% of them appearing once. Sequencing input: peripheral blood. The receptors originated from a woman aged 45-59 years with active or convalescent COVID-19.

The J gene is TRBJ2-2, the V gene TRBV27; D call uncertain. The germline CDR1 and CDR2 sequences are MNHEY and SMNVEV (reference sequence). The CDR3 covers 13 residues. Trimming removed 6 bases from V and 5 bases from J, with 10 bases in between. This CDR3 is CASSPTTTGELFF. The CDR3 DNA follows: TGTGCCAGCAGCCCAACTACTACCGGGGAGCTGTTTTTT.

The chain couples TRBV5-1 to TRBJ1-1, with D possibly TRBD1 on 5 matching bases. The CDR3 extends over 14 amino acids. Germline assignment: CDR1 SGHRS and CDR2 YFSETQ. Trimming shortened V by 0 bases and J by 0 bases, and 6 bases separated the two germline ends. The CDR3 DNA reads TGCGCCAGCAGCTTGGGACAGATGAACACTGAAGCTTTCTTT. This sequence encodes CASSLGQMNTEAFF. The full variable domain, with the rest looked up from reference TRBV5-1 and TRBJ1-1, is KAGVTQTPRYLIKTRGQQVTLSCSPISGHRSVSWYQQTPGQGLQFLFEYFSETQRNKGNFPGRFSGRQFSNSRSEMNVSTLELGDSALYLCASSLGQMNTEAFFGQGTRLTVV.

The rearrangement links TRBV27 to TRBJ1-5; D may be TRBD1 (6 bases). The germline V and J ends were trimmed by 6 bases and 4 bases, with 10 bases remaining between them. From germline, CDR1 is MNHEY and CDR2 SMNVEV (reference sequence). The CDR3 runs 13 residues. The CDR3 coding sequence is TGTGCCAGCAGGGACAGCAGAAATCAGCCCCAGCATTTT. Translation: CASRDSRNQPQHF.

The CDR3 bases are TGTGCCACCAGCAGAGTAGGGGGAAGGATGGATGAAAAACTGTTTTTT. Translation: CATSRVGGRMDEKLFF. The chain uses TRBV15 and TRBJ1-4; D is possibly TRBD1 (6 bases). V lost 1 base and J 6 bases, leaving 15 bases between the germline ends. CDR1 and CDR2 (germline): LNHNV, YYDKDF (reference sequence). This CDR3 contains 16 residues.

V usage is TRBV11-2 and J usage is TRBJ1-2; 9 bases align to TRBD1. The CDR3 length is 14 residues. CDR1 is SGHAT, CDR2 FQNNGV, per germline. V was pared by 5 bases and J by 8 bases, with 9 bases of the junction left unmatched. CDR3 in amino acids: CASSQPGTGKGYTF. CDR3 bases: TGTGCCAGCAGCCAGCCCGGGACAGGGAAAGGCTACACCTTC.

The table lists this clone with a few counts. The gene calls are TRBV7-9 and TRBJ1-5; 7 bases line up with TRBD1. This CDR3 region has 16 residues. Germline V lookup: CDR1 SEHNR, CDR2 FQNEAQ (reference sequence). Trimming at V came to 5 bases and at J to 2 bases, leaving 9 bases not matched to a gene. CDR3 in amino acids: CASSLDRVEGNQPQHF. The CDR3 DNA reads TGTGCCAGCAGCCTCGACAGGGTTGAGGGCAATCAGCCCCAGCATTTT.